The 17 T cell receptor beta chains listed next were all sequenced from one sample in a study of T cells in Graves' hyperthyroidism and ophthalmopathy. Amplified TCR beta CDR3 regions came from RNA transcripts. During a first-round RT-PCR of the TCR CDR3, the HTBI primer set was used. TCRdb independently ran MiXCR on the multiplex PCR reads; one entry per CDR3 protein. The table shows hundreds of thousands of distinct CDR3 sequences, with roughly 14% occurring only once. Specimen: blood. These receptors all come from a woman aged 40-49 years with Graves' ophthalmopathy.

This clonotype was observed at least ten times. The chain joins TRBV5-1 to TRBJ2-5; 10 nucleotides line up with TRBD2. The CDR3 spans 17 residues. Germline V gene sequence: CDR1 SGHRS, CDR2 YFSETQ. V dropped 0 bases and J dropped 1; count of bases not matched to a gene: 6. CDR3 region: CASSLASSGSGQETQYF. In DNA form, the CDR3 reads TGCGCCAGCAGCTTGGCCTCTAGCGGGAGTGGCCAAGAGACCCAGTACTTC. Variable domain in full (rest from reference TRBV5-1 and TRBJ2-5): KAGVTQTPRYLIKTRGQQVTLSCSPISGHRSVSWYQQTPGQGLQFLFEYFSETQRNKGNFPGRFSGRQFSNSRSEMNVSTLELGDSALYLCASSLASSGSGQETQYFGPGTRLLVL.

This clonotype has ten or more counts. This chain connects TRBV9 to TRBJ2-7; possibly TRBD1 for D (8 bases). V was trimmed by 0 bases and J by 7 bases, leaving 14 bases between them. The CDR3 covers 14 residues. The germline gives CDR1 SGDLS, CDR2 YYNGEE. The CDR3 DNA sequence: TGTGCCAGCAGCGTAGCTTACAGGGGGGGTGAGCAGTACTTC. Its translation: CASSVAYRGGEQYF.

Only a few counts were recorded for this clonotype. As DNA, the CDR3 is TGTGCCAGCAGCCATAGCGAGGAGACCCAGTACTTC. It codes for CASSHSEETQYF. V and J are TRBV11-3 and TRBJ2-5, with a tentative D call TRBD2 (5 bases). V shed 5 bases and J shed 5 bases, with 9 bases lying between them. The CDR3 totals 12 residues. CDR1 and CDR2 from the germline V gene are SGHNT and YENEEA.

This clonotype was observed at least ten times. This chain connects TRBV12-3 or TRBV12-4 to TRBJ2-2; D not resolved. V lost 6 bases and J lost 2, with 7 bases in between. The length of the CDR3 is 13 residues. CDR3 DNA: TGTGCCAGCAGCCCGTACAACACCGGGGAGCTGTTTTTT. Translated, it gives CASSPYNTGELFF.

This clonotype was seen only a few times. The chain employs TRBV12-3 or TRBV12-4 and TRBJ2-7; 9 positions match TRBD1. V was pared by 4 bases and J by 2 bases, with 6 bases of the junction left unmatched. This CDR3 is 15 amino acids long. The CDR3 DNA reads as TGTGCCAGCAGTTGGGACAGGGAAGGCCCCTACGAGCAGTACTTC. The encoded protein is CASSWDREGPYEQYF.

This clonotype showed up many times. The J gene is TRBJ2-2, the V gene TRBV2, with D possibly being TRBD1 or TRBD2 (5 bases each). The germline CDR1 and CDR2 sequences are SNHLY and FYNNEI. This CDR3 is built from 17 residues. Trimming pared 5 bases from V and 1 base from J, leaving 17 bases between. CDR3 in amino acids: CASSWVWGRMNTGELFF. The CDR3 DNA is TGTGCCAGCAGTTGGGTGTGGGGGAGAATGAACACCGGGGAGCTGTTTTTT. Filled out from reference TRBV2 and TRBJ2-2, the complete variable domain reads EPEVTQTPSHQVTQMGQEVILRCVPISNHLYFYWYRQILGQKVEFLVSFYNNEISEKSEIFDDQFSVERPDGSNFTLKIRSTKLEDSAMYFCASSWVWGRMNTGELFFGEGSRLTVL.

This clonotype was observed many times. The genes are TRBV12-3 or TRBV12-4 and TRBJ2-2; 13 nucleotides match TRBD2. V shed 6 bases and J 0 bases; nucleotides not matched to a gene: 4. The CDR3 loop spans 17 amino acids. The CDR3 here is CASSRLAGGSNTGELFF. CDR3 in DNA: TGTGCCAGCAGCCGACTAGCGGGAGGCTCGAACACCGGGGAGCTGTTTTTT.

This clonotype was counted at least ten times. This rearrangement joins TRBV6-5 to TRBJ2-7; D call uncertain. Trimming pared 5 bases from V and 2 bases from J, leaving 7 bases between. The CDR3 covers 12 residues. The germline gives CDR1 MNHEY, CDR2 SVGAGI. CDR3 amino acids: CASSTPTYEQYF. CDR3 sequence (DNA): TGTGCCAGCAGTACTCCTACCTACGAGCAGTACTTC.

Note on this clonotype: The CDR3 end shows no conserved phenylalanine or tryptophan, and so a read error is likely. The V gene is TRBV18, the J gene TRBJ1-1; tentatively, D is TRBD1 (6 bases). The CDR3 is 14 amino acids. With 0 bases removed from V and 1 base from J, the gap between germline ends came to 6 bases. Germline loops: CDR1 KGHSH, CDR2 LQKENI. CDR3 coding DNA: TGTGCCAGCTCACCACCGGGACAGAACACTGAAGCTTTCCTT. Translation gives CASSPPGQNTEAFL.

This chain's CDR3 is CASSLSGKQYF. In nucleotides, the CDR3 is TGTGCCAGCAGTTTAAGCGGGAAGCAGTACTTC. V usage is TRBV27 and J usage is TRBJ2-7; TRBD2 aligns across 7 bases. From germline, CDR1 is MNHEY and CDR2 SMNVEV (reference sequence). The CDR3 length is 11 residues. Germline trimming cut 2 bases from V and 8 bases from J; bases unmatched to any gene: 0.

In regard to this clonotype: The junction differs from germline at one of its ends, possibly a read error. The chain recombines TRBV19 with TRBJ2-7; a possible D gene is TRBD2 (6 bases). Germline-derived CDR1 and CDR2 are LNHDA and SQIVND (reference sequence). The CDR3 consists of 12 residues. This CDR3 reads CATQGGTYEQCF. The CDR3 DNA follows: TGTGCCACTCAGGGAGGAACCTACGAGCAGTGCTTC.

This clonotype has a count of ten or more. The chain links TRBV12-3 or TRBV12-4 to TRBJ2-5; 12 bases are shared with TRBD2. The CDR3 has 16 amino acids. The V and J ends lost 6 bases and 4 bases, in that order; junction bases with no gene match: 9. CDR3: CASRQSTSGSLETQYF. The DNA of the CDR3 is TGTGCCAGCAGGCAATCGACTAGCGGGAGCCTAGAGACCCAGTACTTC.

This clonotype has just a few counts. The chain carries TRBV3-1 and TRBJ2-7, with 7 bases that match TRBD2. Germline CDR1 and CDR2: LGHDT and YNNKEL (reference sequence). The CDR3 runs to 13 residues. Unmatched junction bases numbered 5, after V lost 4 bases and J lost 5 bases. CDR3 sequence: CASSLGGSNEQYF. The CDR3 DNA reads TGTGCCAGCAGCCTGGGCGGGAGTAACGAGCAGTACTTC.

This clonotype was seen repeatedly, ten times or more. This chain uses TRBV24-1 with TRBJ2-5; D is possibly TRBD1 (5 bases). The ends were cut back, 3 bases at V and 3 bases at J, with 10 bases in the middle. The germline gives CDR1 KGHDR, CDR2 SFDVKD. This CDR3 has 14 residues. CDR3 DNA: TGTGCCACCAGTGATACACAGGTAGAAGAGACCCAGTACTTC. It encodes CATSDTQVEETQYF.

This clonotype was counted between two and nine times. The rearrangement links TRBV29-1 to TRBJ2-5, with 7 bases aligning to TRBD2. The J segment lost 5 bases and the V segment lost 0 bases, leaving 15 bases of the junction unmatched. Germline V gives CDR1 SQVTM, CDR2 ANQGSEA. The CDR3 runs to 17 residues. CDR3 sequence reads: CSVEDLNAGAGEETQYF. CDR3 nucleotides: TGCAGCGTTGAAGATCTGAACGCGGGAGCAGGAGAGGAGACCCAGTACTTC.

This clonotype was observed a single time. The CDR3 DNA sequence: TGTGCCAGTGGCGAGCTGGAGACCCAGTACTTC. It is translated as CASGELETQYF. The gene calls are TRBV28 and TRBJ2-5; D gene unclear. Between the trimmed V and J ends, which lost 9 bases and 5 bases, there was a span of 10 bases. The CDR3 runs to 11 residues. Germline-derived CDR1 and CDR2 are MDHEN and SYDVKM.

This clonotype has a count of ten or more. This chain connects TRBV2 to TRBJ2-4; 7 nucleotides line up with TRBD2. CDR3 length equals 13 residues. Germline CDR1 SNHLY, CDR2 FYNNEI. Losses at the gene ends were 7 bases for V and 2 bases for J; bases not matched to a gene: 2. CDR3 coding DNA: TGTGCCAGCAACGGGGGGACCAAAAACATTCAGTACTTC. It encodes CASNGGTKNIQYF.